The 6 T cell receptor beta chains below come from one sample, sequenced in a study of early stage breast cancer tumors. TCRdb's copy holds only in-frame clones and misses some; the assay was immunoSEQ multiplex PCR. Here the sample spans around 41,000 clones, about three quarters being singletons. Specimen: blood. Source of these receptors: a person aged 45 to 59 with breast cancer.

V is TRBV7-8 and J is TRBJ2-7, with 7 bases matching TRBD1. The ends lost 5 bases at V and 6 bases at J; junction bases unmatched: 16. This CDR3 has 16 amino acids. CDR1 SGHVS and CDR2 FQNEAQ come from the germline V gene. CDR3 region: CASSGKTGSGLGEQYV. The CDR3 bases are TGTGCCAGCAGCGGAAAGACAGGGTCGGGATTAGGCGAGCAGTACGTC.

The chain couples TRBV7-2 to TRBJ1-1; 9 positions agree with TRBD1. V shed 5 bases, J shed 4 bases, and the junction held 11 bases outside the gene matches. This CDR3 contains 16 residues. The germline V gene has CDR1 SGHTA and CDR2 FQGNSA. The CDR3 DNA is TGTGCCAGCAGCCCCGGACAGGGGCGAAGGAGCACTGAAGCTTTCTTT. It yields the protein CASSPGQGRRSTEAFF.

This clone was seen a few times. The rearrangement joins TRBV11-2 to TRBJ1-2; a possible D gene is TRBD1 (6 bases). Between the trimmed V and J ends, which lost 5 bases and 4 bases, there was a span of 11 bases. The germline V gene has CDR1 SGHAT and CDR2 FQNNGV. The CDR3 length is 13 residues. The CDR3 is CASSHGQIYGYTF. CDR3 bases: TGTGCCAGCAGCCACGGACAGATCTATGGCTACACCTTC.

This chain joins TRBV5-1 and TRBJ1-4; D uncertain. Germline assignment: CDR1 SGHRS and CDR2 YFSETQ. V was cut by 6 bases and J by 3 bases, with 9 bases left in between. The CDR3 has 13 residues. The CDR3 DNA reads TGCGCCAGCAAGTTAGAGGCTAATGAAAAACTGTTTTTT. Translated, it gives CASKLEANEKLFF. The whole variable domain, remainder taken from reference TRBV5-1 and TRBJ1-4, is KAGVTQTPRYLIKTRGQQVTLSCSPISGHRSVSWYQQTPGQGLQFLFEYFSETQRNKGNFPGRFSGRQFSNSRSEMNVSTLELGDSALYLCASKLEANEKLFFGSGTQLSVL.

The gene calls are TRBV6-1 and TRBJ2-1; D gene uncertain. Germline values: CDR1 MNHNS, CDR2 SASEGT. The V and J ends lost 8 bases and 0 bases respectively, with 11 bases between them. The CDR3 contains 14 residues. CDR3: CASRQVLSYNEQFF. The CDR3 DNA reads TGTGCCAGCCGGCAGGTCCTCTCCTACAATGAGCAGTTCTTC.

The rearrangement uses TRBV19 and TRBJ1-1; 8 bases map to TRBD1. In germline, CDR1 is LNHDA, CDR2 SQIVND (reference sequence). V lost 6 bases, J lost 1 base, and 10 bases stayed unmatched. CDR3 size: 16 residues. CDR3 nucleotides: TGTGCCAGTAGAGAAGGGACAGGCAGAAAGAACACTGAAGCTTTCTTT. Translated: CASREGTGRKNTEAFF.